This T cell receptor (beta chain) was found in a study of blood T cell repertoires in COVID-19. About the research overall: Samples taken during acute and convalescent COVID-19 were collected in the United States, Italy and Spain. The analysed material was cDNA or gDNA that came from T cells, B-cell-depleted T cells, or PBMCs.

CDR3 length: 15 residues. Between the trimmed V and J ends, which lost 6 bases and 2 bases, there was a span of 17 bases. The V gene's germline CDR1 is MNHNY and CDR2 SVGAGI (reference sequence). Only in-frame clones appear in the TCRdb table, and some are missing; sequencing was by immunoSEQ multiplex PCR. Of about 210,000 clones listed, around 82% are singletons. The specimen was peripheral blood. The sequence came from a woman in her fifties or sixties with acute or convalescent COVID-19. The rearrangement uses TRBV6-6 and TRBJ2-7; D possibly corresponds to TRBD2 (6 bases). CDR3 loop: CASRRDFASPYEQYF. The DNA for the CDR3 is TGTGCCAGCAGAAGGGACTTTGCAAGTCCCTACGAGCAGTACTTC.